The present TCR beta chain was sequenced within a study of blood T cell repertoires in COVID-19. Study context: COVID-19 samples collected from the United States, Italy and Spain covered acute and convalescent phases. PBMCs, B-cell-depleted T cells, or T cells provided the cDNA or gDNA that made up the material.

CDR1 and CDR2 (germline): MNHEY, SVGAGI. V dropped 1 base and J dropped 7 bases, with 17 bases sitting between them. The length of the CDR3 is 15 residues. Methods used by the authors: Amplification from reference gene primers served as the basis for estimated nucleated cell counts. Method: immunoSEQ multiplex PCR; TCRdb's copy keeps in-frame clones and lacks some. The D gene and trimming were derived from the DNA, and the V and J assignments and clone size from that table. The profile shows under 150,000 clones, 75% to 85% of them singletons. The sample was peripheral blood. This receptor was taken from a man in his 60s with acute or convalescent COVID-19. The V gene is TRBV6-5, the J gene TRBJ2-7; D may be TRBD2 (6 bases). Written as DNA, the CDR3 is TGTGCCAGCAGTTACTGGGGGACTTCCACTACGGAGCAGTACTTC. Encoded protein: CASSYWGTSTTEQYF.